This T cell receptor beta chain was captured in a study of radiotherapy plus CTLA-4 blockade in lung cancer. Looking at the study overall: Disease control reached around 30%, with objective responses in roughly 17%. Whole-study findings and limits: The best prediction of response reportedly came from early blood T cell clone dynamics, with interferon-beta. Peripheral blood showed expansion of tumor-derived TCR clones after radiotherapy and ipilimumab.

In germline, CDR1 is MNHNS, CDR2 SASEGT. With 2 bases removed from V and 2 bases from J, the gap between germline ends came to 5 bases. CDR3 length: 13 amino acids. Using immunoSEQ multiplex PCR, the repertoire was profiled, and TCRdb retains in-frame clones only, with some absent. The table has tens of thousands of clones, 60% to 80% seen once. A remark on this clone: Its antigen is as yet unknown.

Sample: peripheral blood, taken from a patient treated with radiotherapy plus ipilimumab. The rearrangement links TRBV6-1 to TRBJ2-3; no clear D gene. This TCR came from a human donor with non-small cell lung cancer whose response to radiotherapy plus ipilimumab could not be evaluated. Some clones in this sample may be carry-over from other donors' samples. CDR3: CASSEYLTDTQYF. The CDR3 nucleotides are TGTGCCAGCAGTGAATATCTCACAGATACGCAGTATTTT.